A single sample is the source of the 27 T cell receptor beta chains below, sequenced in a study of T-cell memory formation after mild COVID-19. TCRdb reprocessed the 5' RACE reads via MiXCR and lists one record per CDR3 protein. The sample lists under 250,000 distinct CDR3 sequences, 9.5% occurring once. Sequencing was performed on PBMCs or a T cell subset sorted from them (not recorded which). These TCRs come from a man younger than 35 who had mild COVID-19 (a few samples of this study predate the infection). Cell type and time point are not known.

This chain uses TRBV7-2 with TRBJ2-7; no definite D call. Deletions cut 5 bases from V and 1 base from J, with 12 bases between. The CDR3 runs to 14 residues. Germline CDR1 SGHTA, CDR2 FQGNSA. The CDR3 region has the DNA TGTGCCAGCAGCCGTCATGGTGGTTCCTACGAGCAGTACTTC. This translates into CASSRHGGSYEQYF.

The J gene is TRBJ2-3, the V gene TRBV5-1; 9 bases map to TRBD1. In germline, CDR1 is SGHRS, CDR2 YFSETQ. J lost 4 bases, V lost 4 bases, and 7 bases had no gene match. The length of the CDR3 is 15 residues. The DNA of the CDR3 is TGCGCCAGCAGCGTGGGACAGGGTTATGCAGATACGCAGTATTTT. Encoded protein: CASSVGQGYADTQYF.

DNA of the CDR3: TGTGCCAGCAGCCGGGCTAGCGGAGCCTACGAGCAGTACTTC. Encoded protein: CASSRASGAYEQYF. This sequence joins TRBV3-1 and TRBJ2-7; 7 positions agree with TRBD2. J lost 2 bases, V lost 4 bases, and 5 bases had no gene match. Germline CDR1 LGHDT, CDR2 YNNKEL (reference sequence). CDR3 length equals 14 residues.

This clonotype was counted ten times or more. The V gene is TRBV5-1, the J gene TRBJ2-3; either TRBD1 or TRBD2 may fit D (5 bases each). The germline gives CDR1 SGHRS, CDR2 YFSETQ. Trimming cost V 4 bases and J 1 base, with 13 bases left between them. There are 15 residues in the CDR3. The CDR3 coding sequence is TGCGCCAGCAGCACGGGACCGGACCGCACAGATACGCAGTATTTT. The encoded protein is CASSTGPDRTDTQYF.

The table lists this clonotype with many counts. The CDR3 coding sequence is TGTGCCAGCAGCCCGGGACGGACCACAGATACGCAGTATTTT. This sequence encodes CASSPGRTTDTQYF. The V gene is TRBV7-9, the J gene TRBJ2-3; D tentatively reads TRBD1 or TRBD2 (5 bases each). This CDR3 comprises 14 residues. Germline values: CDR1 SEHNR, CDR2 FQNEAQ (reference sequence). V was pared by 5 bases and J by 2 bases, with 11 bases between.

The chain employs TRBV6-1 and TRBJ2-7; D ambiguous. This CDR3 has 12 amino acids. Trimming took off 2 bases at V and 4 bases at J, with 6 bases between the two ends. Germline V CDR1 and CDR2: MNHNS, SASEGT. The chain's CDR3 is CASSEMRYEQYV. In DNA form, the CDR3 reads TGTGCCAGCAGTGAAATGAGGTACGAGCAGTACGTC.

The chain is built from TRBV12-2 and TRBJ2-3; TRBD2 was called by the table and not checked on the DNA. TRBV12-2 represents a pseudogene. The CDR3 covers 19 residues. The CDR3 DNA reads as TGTGCAAGTCGCTTAGTGGCCCCCCGACTAGCCTCTGGTACAGATACGCAGTATTTT. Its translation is CASRLVAPRLASGTDTQYF.

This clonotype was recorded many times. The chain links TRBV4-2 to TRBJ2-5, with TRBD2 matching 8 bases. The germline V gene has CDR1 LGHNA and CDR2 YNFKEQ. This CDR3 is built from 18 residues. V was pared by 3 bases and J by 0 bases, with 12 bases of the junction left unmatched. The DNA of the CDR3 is TGTGCCAGCAGCCAGGGGAGCGGGGGAATTACGAACCAAGAGACCCAGTACTTC. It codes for CASSQGSGGITNQETQYF.

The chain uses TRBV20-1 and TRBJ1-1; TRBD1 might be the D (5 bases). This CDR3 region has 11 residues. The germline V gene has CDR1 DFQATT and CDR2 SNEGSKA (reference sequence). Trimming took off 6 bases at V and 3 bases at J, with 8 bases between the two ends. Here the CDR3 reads CSALGDTEAFF. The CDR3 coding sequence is TGCAGTGCATTGGGGGACACTGAAGCTTTCTTT.

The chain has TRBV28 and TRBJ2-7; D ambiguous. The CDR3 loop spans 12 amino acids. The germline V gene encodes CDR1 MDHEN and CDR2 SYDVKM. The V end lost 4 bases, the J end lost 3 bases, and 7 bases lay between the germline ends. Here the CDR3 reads CASSSNSYEQYF. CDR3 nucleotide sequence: TGTGCCAGCAGTTCGAACAGCTACGAGCAGTACTTC. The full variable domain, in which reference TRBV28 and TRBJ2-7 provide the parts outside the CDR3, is DVKVTQSSRYLVKRTGEKVFLECVQDMDHENMFWYRQDPGLGLRLIYFSYDVKMKEKGDIPEGYSVSREKKERFSLILESASTNQTSMYLCASSSNSYEQYFGPGTRLTVT.

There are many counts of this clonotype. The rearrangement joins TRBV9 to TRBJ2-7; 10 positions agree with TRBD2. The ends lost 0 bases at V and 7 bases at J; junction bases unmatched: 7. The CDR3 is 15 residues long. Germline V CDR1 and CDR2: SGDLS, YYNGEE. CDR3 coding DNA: TGTGCCAGCAGCGTAGAGGCTAGCGGGGGCCGGGAGCAGTACTTC. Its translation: CASSVEASGGREQYF.

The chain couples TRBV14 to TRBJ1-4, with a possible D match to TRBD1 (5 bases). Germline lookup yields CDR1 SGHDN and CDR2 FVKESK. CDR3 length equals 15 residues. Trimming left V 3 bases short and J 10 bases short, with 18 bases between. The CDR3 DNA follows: TGTGCCAGCAGCCAGCTGGCAGGGAACATGGGAAAACTGTTTTTT. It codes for CASSQLAGNMGKLFF. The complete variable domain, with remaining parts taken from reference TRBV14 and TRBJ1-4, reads EAGVTQFPSHSVIEKGQTVTLRCDPISGHDNLYWYRRVMGKEIKFLLHFVKESKQDESGMPNNRFLAERTGGTYSTLKVQPAELEDSGVYFCASSQLAGNMGKLFFGSGTQLSVL.

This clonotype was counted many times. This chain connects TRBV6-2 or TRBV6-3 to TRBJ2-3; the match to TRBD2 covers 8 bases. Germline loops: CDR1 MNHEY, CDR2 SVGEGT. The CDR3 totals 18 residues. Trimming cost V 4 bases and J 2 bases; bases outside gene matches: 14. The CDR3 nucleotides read TGTGCCAGCAGTTCCGACCTGGGGGTAGCGGGATTCACAGATACGCAGTATTTT. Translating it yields CASSSDLGVAGFTDTQYF.

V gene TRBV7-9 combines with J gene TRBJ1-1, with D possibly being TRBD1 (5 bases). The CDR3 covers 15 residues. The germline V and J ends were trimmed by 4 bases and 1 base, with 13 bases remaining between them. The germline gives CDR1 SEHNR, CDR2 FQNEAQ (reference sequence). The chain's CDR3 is CASSSGAPENTEAFF. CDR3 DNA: TGTGCCAGCAGCTCCGGGGCACCCGAGAACACTGAAGCTTTCTTT. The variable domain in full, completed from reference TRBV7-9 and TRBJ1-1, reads DTGVSQNPRHKITKRGQNVTFRCDPISEHNRLYWYRQTLGQGPEFLTYFQNEAQLEKSRLLSDRFSAERPKGSFSTLEIQRTEQGDSAMYLCASSSGAPENTEAFFGQGTRLTVV.

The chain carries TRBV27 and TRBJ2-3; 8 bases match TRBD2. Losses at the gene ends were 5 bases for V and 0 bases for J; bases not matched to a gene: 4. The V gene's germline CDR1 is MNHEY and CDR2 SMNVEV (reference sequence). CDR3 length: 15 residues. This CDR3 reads CASSQQRGSTDTQYF. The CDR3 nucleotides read TGTGCCAGCAGTCAGCAGCGGGGGAGCACAGATACGCAGTATTTT.

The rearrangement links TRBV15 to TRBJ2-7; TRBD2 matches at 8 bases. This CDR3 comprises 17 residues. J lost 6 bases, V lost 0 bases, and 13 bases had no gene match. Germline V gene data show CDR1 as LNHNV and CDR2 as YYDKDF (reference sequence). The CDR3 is CATSRDFGGASLGEQYF. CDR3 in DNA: TGTGCCACCAGCAGAGATTTCGGGGGGGCGTCGCTAGGCGAGCAGTACTTC.

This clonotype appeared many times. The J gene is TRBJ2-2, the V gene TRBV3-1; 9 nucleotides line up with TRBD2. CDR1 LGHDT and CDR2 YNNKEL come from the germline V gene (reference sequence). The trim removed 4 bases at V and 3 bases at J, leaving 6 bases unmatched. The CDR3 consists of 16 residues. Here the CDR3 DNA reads TGTGCCAGCAGCCGCGGGGGGGCCACGGACACCGGGGAGCTGTTTTTT. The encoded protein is CASSRGGATDTGELFF.

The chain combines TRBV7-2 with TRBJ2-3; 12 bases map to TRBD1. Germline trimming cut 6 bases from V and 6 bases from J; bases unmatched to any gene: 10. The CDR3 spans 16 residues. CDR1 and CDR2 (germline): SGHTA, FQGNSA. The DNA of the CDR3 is TGTGCCAGCAGTTTTTCCGGGACAGGGGGCGCCGATACGCAGTATTTT. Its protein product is CASSFSGTGGADTQYF.

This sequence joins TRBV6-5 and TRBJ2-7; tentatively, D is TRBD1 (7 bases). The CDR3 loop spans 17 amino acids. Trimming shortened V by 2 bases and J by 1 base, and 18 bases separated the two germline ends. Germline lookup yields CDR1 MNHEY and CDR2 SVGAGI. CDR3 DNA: TGTGCCAGCAGTTACCCTGCGGGGTACAGGGGATCCTACGAGCAGTACTTC. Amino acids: CASSYPAGYRGSYEQYF.

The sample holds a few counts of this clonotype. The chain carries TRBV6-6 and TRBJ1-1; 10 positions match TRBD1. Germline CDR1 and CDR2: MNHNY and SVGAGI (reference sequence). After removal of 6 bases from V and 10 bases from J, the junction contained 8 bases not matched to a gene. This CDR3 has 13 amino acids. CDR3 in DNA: TGTGCCAGCAGCCGAGGGACAGGGGTAGCAGCTTTCTTT. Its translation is CASSRGTGVAAFF.

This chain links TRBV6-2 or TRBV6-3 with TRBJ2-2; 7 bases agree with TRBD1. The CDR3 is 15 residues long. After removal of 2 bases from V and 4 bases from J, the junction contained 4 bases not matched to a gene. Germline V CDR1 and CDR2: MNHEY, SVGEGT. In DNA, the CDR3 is TGTGCCAGCAGTTACAGGGGACAGAGCACCGGGGAGCTGTTTTTT. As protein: CASSYRGQSTGELFF.

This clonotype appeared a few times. CDR3 nucleotides: TGCGCCAGCAGCGAACAGGCGAACACTGAAGCTTTCTTT. Translating it yields CASSEQANTEAFF. The rearrangement joins TRBV5-1 to TRBJ1-1, with D tentatively TRBD1 (5 bases). CDR1 is SGHRS and CDR2 is YFSETQ in the germline V gene. With 4 bases removed from V and 1 base from J, the gap between germline ends came to 8 bases. This CDR3 region has 13 residues. Filled out from reference TRBV5-1 and TRBJ1-1, the complete variable domain reads KAGVTQTPRYLIKTRGQQVTLSCSPISGHRSVSWYQQTPGQGLQFLFEYFSETQRNKGNFPGRFSGRQFSNSRSEMNVSTLELGDSALYLCASSEQANTEAFFGQGTRLTVV.

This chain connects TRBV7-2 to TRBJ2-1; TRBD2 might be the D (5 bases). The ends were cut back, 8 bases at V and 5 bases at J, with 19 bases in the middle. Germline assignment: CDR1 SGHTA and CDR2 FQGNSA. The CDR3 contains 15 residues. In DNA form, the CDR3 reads TGTGCCAGCCGCCTTAGCCGGGATACTAACAATGAGCAGTTCTTC. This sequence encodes CASRLSRDTNNEQFF.

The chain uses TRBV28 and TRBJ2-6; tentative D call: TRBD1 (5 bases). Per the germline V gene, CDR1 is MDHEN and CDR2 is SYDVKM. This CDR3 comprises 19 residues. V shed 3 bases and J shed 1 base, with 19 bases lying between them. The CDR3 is CASSFYGAGFVSGANVLTF. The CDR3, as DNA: TGTGCCAGCAGTTTTTATGGGGCAGGTTTTGTATCTGGGGCCAACGTCCTGACTTTC.

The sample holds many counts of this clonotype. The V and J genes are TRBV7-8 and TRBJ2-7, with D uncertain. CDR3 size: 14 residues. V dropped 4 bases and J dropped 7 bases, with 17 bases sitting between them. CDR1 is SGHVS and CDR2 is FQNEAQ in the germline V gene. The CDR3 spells CASSSGVGQFEQYV. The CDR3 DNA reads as TGTGCCAGCAGCTCGGGCGTAGGGCAATTTGAGCAGTACGTC.

The CDR3 reads CASSMRRGRGTDTQYF. For the CDR3, the DNA is TGTGCCAGTAGTATGAGGAGGGGCAGGGGCACAGATACGCAGTATTTT. This sequence joins TRBV19 and TRBJ2-3, with D possibly TRBD2 on 6 matching bases. The CDR3 length is 16 residues. Germline lookup yields CDR1 LNHDA and CDR2 SQIVND (reference sequence). V was clipped by 3 bases and J by 1 base, with 14 bases between them.

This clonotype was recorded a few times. CDR3 nucleotide sequence: TGTGCCAGCAGCTTAGTGAACAGGGGGCTTAGCAATCAGCCCCAGCATTTT. Translation: CASSLVNRGLSNQPQHF. V usage is TRBV11-2 and J usage is TRBJ1-5, with 9 bases identical to TRBD1. V shed 1 base, J shed 0 bases, and the junction held 4 bases outside the gene matches. Germline V gene lookup returns CDR1 SGHAT and CDR2 FQNNGV. This CDR3 region has 17 residues.